What follows is one T cell receptor (beta chain) and its context. The V gene lost 7 bases and the J gene lost 0 bases, with 14 bases spanning the gap. Germline V gives CDR1 MNHNY, CDR2 SVGAGI (reference sequence). The CDR3 is made up of 15 amino acids. The sample comes from a study of shared clonotypes between healthy human individuals. In the original analysis: In the immunoSEQ data, sequences were junction-only and lacked quality scores, so filtering differed. Some clones are missing from TCRdb's copy, which holds only in-frame ones; the method was immunoSEQ multiplex PCR. That table gives V, J and clone size, and the DNA gave D and trimming. Of more than 2,000,000 clones in the sample, about 92% were seen once.

Sequenced: naive CD4+ T cells sorted from blood. Subset indicated: CD45RA+ positively selected. This TCR was recovered from a man aged 18 to 30 in good health. V and J are TRBV6-6 and TRBJ2-3; D may be TRBD2 (7 bases). Written as DNA, the CDR3 is TGTGCCAGCACCGAACAGGGACTAAGCACAGATACGCAGTATTTT. It specifies CASTEQGLSTDTQYF.